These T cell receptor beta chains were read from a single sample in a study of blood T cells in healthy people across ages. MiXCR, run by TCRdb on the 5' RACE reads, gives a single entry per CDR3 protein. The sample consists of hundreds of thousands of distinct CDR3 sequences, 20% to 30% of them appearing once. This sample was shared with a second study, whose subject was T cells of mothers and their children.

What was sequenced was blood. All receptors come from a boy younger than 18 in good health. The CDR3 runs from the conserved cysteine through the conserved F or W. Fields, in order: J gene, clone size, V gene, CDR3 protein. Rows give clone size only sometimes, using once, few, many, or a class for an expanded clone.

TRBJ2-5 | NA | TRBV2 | CASTLGGLAGVVQETQYF
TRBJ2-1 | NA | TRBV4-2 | CASSGGLAGDEQFF
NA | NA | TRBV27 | CASSSGTSGGYNEQFF
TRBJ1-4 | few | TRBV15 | CATSGRRREKLFF
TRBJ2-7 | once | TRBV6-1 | CASSPQPGGSPEQYF
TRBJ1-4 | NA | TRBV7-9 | CAGTPWEEDEKLFF
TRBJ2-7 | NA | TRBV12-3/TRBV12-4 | CASRSTGTPYEQYF
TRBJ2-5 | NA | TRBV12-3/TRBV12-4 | CASSPHSIQETQYF
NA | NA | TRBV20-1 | CSAPLSNEQFF
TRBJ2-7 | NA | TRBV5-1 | CASPQGVHEQYF
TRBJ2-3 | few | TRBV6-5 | CASSPPSGILSPDTQYF
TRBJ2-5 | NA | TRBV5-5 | CASSSWGGGQGETQYF
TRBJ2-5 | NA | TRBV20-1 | CSAGSGRSSYVQYF
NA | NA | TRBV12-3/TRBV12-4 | CASSLISRAQYF
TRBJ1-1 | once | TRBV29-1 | CSVPGGGDTEAFF
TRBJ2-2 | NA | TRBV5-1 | CASSLGPELFF
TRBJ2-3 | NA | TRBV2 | CASRNSGGYTDTQYF
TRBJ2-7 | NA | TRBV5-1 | CASSLGPRGLAYEQYF
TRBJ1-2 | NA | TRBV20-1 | CSASQGQPGYTF
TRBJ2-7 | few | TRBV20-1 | CSARFPETYEQYF
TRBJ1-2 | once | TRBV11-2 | CASSPTGNHYGYTF
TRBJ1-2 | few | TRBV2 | CASGLQENYGYTF
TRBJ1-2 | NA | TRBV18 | CASYSIRVEGYTF
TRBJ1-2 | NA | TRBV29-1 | CSFNHNYGYTF
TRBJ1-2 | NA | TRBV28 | CASRDGGTDYGYTF
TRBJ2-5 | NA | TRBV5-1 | CASSLAPGDETQYF
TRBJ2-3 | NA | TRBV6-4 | CASSESVGGPADTQYF
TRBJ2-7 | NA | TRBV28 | CASNTPAVDEQYF
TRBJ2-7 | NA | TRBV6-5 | CASSRTGLYEQYF
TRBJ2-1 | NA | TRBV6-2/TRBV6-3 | CASSPRDQISSYNEQFF
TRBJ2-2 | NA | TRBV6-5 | CASSYAGTGRGTGELFF
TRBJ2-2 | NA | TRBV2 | CASSGTGGITGELFF
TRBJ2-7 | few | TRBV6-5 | CASRRGESYEQYF
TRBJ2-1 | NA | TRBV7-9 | CASSLSVTESSYNEQFF
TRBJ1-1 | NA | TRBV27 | CASSFGRDSEAFF
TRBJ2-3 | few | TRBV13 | CASSSKITDTQYF
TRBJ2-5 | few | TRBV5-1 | CASTTGQHQETQYF
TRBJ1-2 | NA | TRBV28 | CASRGWTGGPMGNYGYTF
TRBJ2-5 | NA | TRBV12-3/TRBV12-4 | CASSPGTGAFGETQYF
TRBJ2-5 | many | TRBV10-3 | CATGAGETQYF
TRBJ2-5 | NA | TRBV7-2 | CASSSSCGGPQETQYF
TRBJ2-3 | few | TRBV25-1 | CASSTRDRGTDTQYF
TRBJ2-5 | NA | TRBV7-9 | CASGSNGGVETQYF
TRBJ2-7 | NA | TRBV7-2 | CASSKGSSYEQYF
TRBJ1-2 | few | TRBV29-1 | CSVDRDTDYGYTF
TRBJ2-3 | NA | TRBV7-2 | CASSLVGVAAWSTDTQYF
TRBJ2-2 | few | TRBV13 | CASSLEQANTGELFF
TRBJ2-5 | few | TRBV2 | CASKPTGGGKTQYF